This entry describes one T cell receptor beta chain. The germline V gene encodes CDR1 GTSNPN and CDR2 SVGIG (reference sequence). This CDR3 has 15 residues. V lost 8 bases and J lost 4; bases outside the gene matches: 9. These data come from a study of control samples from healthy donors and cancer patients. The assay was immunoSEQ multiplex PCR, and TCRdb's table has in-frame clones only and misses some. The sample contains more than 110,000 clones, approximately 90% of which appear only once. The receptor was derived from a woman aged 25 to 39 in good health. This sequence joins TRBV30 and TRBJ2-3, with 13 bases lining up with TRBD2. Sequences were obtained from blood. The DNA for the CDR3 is TGTGCCCGGACACTAGCGGGAGGGAGTGCAGATACGCAGTATTTT. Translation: CARTLAGGSADTQYF.